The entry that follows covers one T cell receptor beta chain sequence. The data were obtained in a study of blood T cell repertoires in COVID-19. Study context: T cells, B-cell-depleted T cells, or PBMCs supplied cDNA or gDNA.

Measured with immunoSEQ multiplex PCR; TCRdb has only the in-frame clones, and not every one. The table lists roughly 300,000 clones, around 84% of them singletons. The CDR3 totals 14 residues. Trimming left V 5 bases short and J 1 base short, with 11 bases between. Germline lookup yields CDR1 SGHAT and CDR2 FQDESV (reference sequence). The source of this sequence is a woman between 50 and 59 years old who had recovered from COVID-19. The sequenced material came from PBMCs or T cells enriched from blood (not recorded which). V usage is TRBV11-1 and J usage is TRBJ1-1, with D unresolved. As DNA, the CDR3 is TGTGCCAGCAGCGGAGGGAGGTGGAACACTGAAGCTTTCTTT. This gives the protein CASSGGRWNTEAFF.